The clone carrying this T cell receptor beta chain turned up a few times. This entry comes from a study of cytotoxic CD8 clonotypes in ibrutinib-treated CLL. V gave up 3 bases and J gave up 3 bases, with 11 bases separating them. From germline, CDR1 is MRHNA and CDR2 SNTAGT. This CDR3 is built from 14 residues. Produced via immunoSEQ multiplex PCR; TCRdb's table is partial and in-frame only. Found here are under 30,000 clones, approximately 62% of them singletons; the top ten hold 5% to 6%. This specimen consisted of PBMCs, obtained before ibrutinib treatment. The chain joins TRBV6-4 to TRBJ1-1; D might be TRBD1 (5 bases). The clonotype originates from a human donor with chronic lymphocytic leukemia. CDR3 in DNA: TGTGCCAGCAGTGAAAAGGGGTTGGACACTGAAGCTTTCTTT. Translated, it gives CASSEKGLDTEAFF.